The clone carrying this T cell receptor (beta chain) has only a few counts. The target antigen is unknown. The data belong to a study of T cell repertoires in cytomegalovirus infection. Broader study findings: CMV carriers with the relevant HLA were identified by cumulative public TCR beta family frequency.

One entry per CDR3 protein, called by TCRdb with MiXCR from the reads. The profile covers 200,000 to 300,000 distinct CDR3 sequences, with roughly 13% appearing a single time and around 8.7% taken by the ten largest. Looked up from germline, CDR1 is DFQATT and CDR2 is SNEGSKA (reference sequence). This CDR3 comprises 12 residues. J lost 8 bases, V lost 5 bases, and 8 bases had no gene match. The sequence was collected from a human donor in good health (CMV status not recorded). Some clones in this sample may be carry-over from other donors' samples. The chain is built from TRBV20-1 and TRBJ1-2; 7 positions agree with TRBD1. Sequencing used PBMCs. The CDR3 sequence is CSARQGLGGYTF. The CDR3 DNA follows: TGCAGTGCTCGACAGGGACTGGGCGGCTACACCTTC.